A single sample gave rise to the 23 T cell receptor beta chains below, sequenced in a study of identical twins. TCRdb independently ran MiXCR on the 5' RACE reads; one entry per CDR3 protein. The sample records 1.5 million to 2 million distinct CDR3 sequences, 32% being singletons. The specimen sequenced was cord blood. The receptors originated from a newborn girl in good health.

The sample holds a few counts of this clonotype. The chain joins TRBV28 to TRBJ1-2; a weak D match, TRBD1 (6 bases). CDR3 length equals 15 residues. Per the germline V gene, CDR1 is MDHEN and CDR2 is SYDVKM. Between the trimmed V and J ends, which lost 7 bases and 2 bases, there was a span of 17 bases. CDR3 loop: CASTGGTPKNYGYTF. The CDR3 DNA sequence: TGTGCCAGCACGGGCGGGACACCAAAGAACTATGGCTACACCTTC.

This clonotype was counted ten times or more. The chain is built from TRBV6-6 and TRBJ2-7, with D possibly called TRBD1 or TRBD2 (5 bases each). This CDR3 has 13 residues. Germline-derived CDR1 and CDR2 are MNHNY and SVGAGI (reference sequence). The ends were cut back, 7 bases at V and 3 bases at J, with 13 bases in the middle. CDR3 protein: CASNRDPLYEQYF. CDR3 nucleotides: TGTGCCAGCAATCGGGACCCACTCTACGAGCAGTACTTC.

The table lists this clonotype with a few counts. The chain couples TRBV30 to TRBJ1-4; 7 nucleotides line up with TRBD1. V lost 8 bases to trimming and J lost 3 bases; unmatched junction nucleotides: 0. The CDR3 spans 11 residues. The germline gives CDR1 GTSNPN, CDR2 SVGIG (reference sequence). The CDR3 nucleotides read TGTGCCGGGACAGCTAATGAAAAACTGTTTTTT. Translated, it gives CAGTANEKLFF.

Of note for this clonotype: A much bigger clone sits one base away, suggesting this may be a read error. This chain uses TRBV28 with TRBJ2-5; D gene uncertain. TRBJ2-7 explains the end of the DNA better; the J call may be wrong. The CDR3 is 12 amino acids. From germline, CDR1 is MDHEN and CDR2 SYDVKM. The CDR3 spells CASIPNTYEQYF. CDR3 bases: TGTGCCAGCATTCCTAACACCTACGAGCAGTACTTC.

There are many counts of this clonotype. Germline and junction disagree at one end, which may indicate a read error. The J gene is TRBJ2-7, the V gene TRBV4-1; weak D call: TRBD2 (5 bases). The CDR3 sequence is 13 residues long. The germline CDR1 and CDR2 sequences are MGHRA and YSYEKL. The CDR3 DNA is TGTGCCAGCAGCCAAGAGGGAACCTACGAGCAGTACTTC. Its translation: CASSQEGTYEQYF.

This clonotype is a singleton in its sample. The chain joins TRBV7-8 to TRBJ2-3; tentatively, D is TRBD2 (6 bases). The V end lost 4 bases, the J end lost 10 bases, and 18 bases lay between the germline ends. The germline CDR1 and CDR2 sequences are SGHVS and FQNEAQ. The CDR3 spans 14 residues. CDR3 in amino acids: CASSSTALGRPQYF. CDR3 coding DNA: TGTGCCAGCAGCTCCACTGCCTTGGGGAGGCCGCAGTATTTT.

This clonotype was counted many times. The chain carries TRBV20-1 and TRBJ1-2, with 7 bases aligning to TRBD1. CDR3 size: 12 residues. In germline, CDR1 is DFQATT, CDR2 SNEGSKA (reference sequence). After removal of 5 bases from V and 3 bases from J, the junction contained 3 bases not matched to a gene. The CDR3 DNA reads as TGCAGTGCTGACAGGGCTGACTATGGCTACACCTTC. This gives the protein CSADRADYGYTF.

The chain uses TRBV29-1 and TRBJ2-5; TRBD1 matches at 7 bases. The V and J ends lost 2 bases and 2 bases, in that order; junction bases with no gene match: 2. The CDR3 is made up of 13 amino acids. The germline V gene encodes CDR1 SQVTM and CDR2 ANQGSEA. As DNA, the CDR3 is TGCAGCGTTGAATGGGGACAGCAAGAGACCCAGTACTTC. Its translation is CSVEWGQQETQYF.

The chain employs TRBV12-3 or TRBV12-4 and TRBJ2-1; D perhaps matches TRBD1 (5 bases). The CDR3 covers 12 residues. V was clipped by 6 bases and J by 10 bases, with 13 bases between them. CDR3 region: CASRTQGWEQFF. The CDR3 coding sequence is TGTGCCAGCAGGACCCAGGGCTGGGAGCAGTTCTTC.

The V and J genes are TRBV20-1 and TRBJ1-5; 7 positions match TRBD1. The CDR3 is 13 amino acids. Germline CDR1 is DFQATT and CDR2 is SNEGSKA (reference sequence). V shed 5 bases, J shed 5 bases, and the junction held 6 bases outside the gene matches. The CDR3 reads CSALDRSDQPQHF. In DNA form, the CDR3 reads TGCAGTGCTCTGGACAGGTCGGATCAGCCCCAGCATTTT.

This clonotype was recorded a few times. The rearrangement joins TRBV20-1 to TRBJ2-7; D is unresolved. This CDR3 has 12 amino acids. Germline CDR1 is DFQATT and CDR2 is SNEGSKA (reference sequence). Trimming removed 6 bases from V and 2 bases from J, with 11 bases in between. The CDR3 DNA sequence: TGCAGTGCGAGACTGGAAGCCTACGAGCAGTACTTC. Its protein is CSARLEAYEQYF.

The sample holds one count of this clonotype. The chain joins TRBV7-2 to TRBJ2-7; D is perhaps TRBD1 or TRBD2 (5 bases each). The CDR3 runs 13 residues. CDR1 SGHTA and CDR2 FQGNSA come from the germline V gene. V dropped 8 bases and J dropped 0 bases, with 11 bases sitting between them. DNA for the CDR3: TGTGCCAGCTGGGACGCTAGCTCCTACGAGCAGTACTTC. Protein sequence: CASWDASSYEQYF.

The chain has TRBV29-1 and TRBJ1-2; 7 bases are a match to TRBD1. Looked up from germline, CDR1 is SQVTM and CDR2 is ANQGSEA. J gave up 4 bases and V 6 bases, and 8 bases lay outside the gene matches. This CDR3 is built from 13 residues. This chain's CDR3 is CSVNRGLGYGYTF. CDR3 sequence (DNA): TGCAGCGTGAACAGGGGATTGGGCTATGGCTACACCTTC. Using reference TRBV29-1 and TRBJ1-2 for the parts outside the CDR3, the full variable domain is SAVISQKPSRDICQRGTSLTIQCQVDSQVTMMFWYRQQPGQSLTLIATANQGSEATYESGFVIDKFPISRPNLTFSTLTVSNMSPEDSSIYLCSVNRGLGYGYTFGSGTRLTVV.

This clonotype was seen more than once but under ten times. The rearrangement uses TRBV7-2 and TRBJ2-3; perhaps TRBD1 as D (6 bases). Germline loops: CDR1 SGHTA, CDR2 FQGNSA. The ends were cut back, 2 bases at V and 4 bases at J, with 10 bases in the middle. This CDR3 is built from 14 residues. The CDR3 bases are TGTGCCAGCAGCTTATCCTGGACAGCAGATACGCAGTATTTT. The encoded protein is CASSLSWTADTQYF.

Comments on this clonotype: The junction and the germline gene differ at one end; a read error may be behind it. The gene calls are TRBV3-1 and TRBJ2-7, with TRBD1 matching over 11 bases. Germline values: CDR1 LGHDT, CDR2 YNNKEL (reference sequence). This CDR3 has 16 residues. CDR3 residues: CASNQDVGTGGYEQYF. The CDR3 bases are TGTGCCAGCAACCAAGATGTCGGGACAGGGGGGTATGAGCAGTACTTC.

This clonotype appeared many times. The chain employs TRBV20-1 and TRBJ2-7; no definite D call. There are 12 residues in the CDR3. Between the trimmed V and J ends, which lost 3 bases and 2 bases, there was a span of 8 bases. The germline gives CDR1 DFQATT, CDR2 SNEGSKA (reference sequence). The CDR3 protein is CSARPLAYEQYF. The CDR3 coding sequence is TGCAGTGCTAGGCCCTTGGCCTACGAGCAGTACTTC.

This clonotype was detected only a few times. The J gene is TRBJ2-4, the V gene TRBV3-1, with 8 bases that match TRBD2. The DNA end is a closer match to TRBJ2-7, so the J assignment may be wrong. CDR3 size: 15 residues. Germline CDR1 is LGHDT and CDR2 is YNNKEL (reference sequence). CDR3 sequence: CASSFLAGNLDEQYF. The CDR3 coding sequence is TGTGCCAGCAGCTTCTTAGCGGGGAACCTGGACGAGCAGTACTTC.

The table lists this clonotype with a few counts. This chain links TRBV20-1 with TRBJ1-4, with D hard to call. CDR1 is DFQATT and CDR2 is SNEGSKA in the germline V gene (reference sequence). This CDR3 has 11 residues. Trimming stripped 4 bases from V and 13 bases from J, with 13 bases between. The CDR3 sequence is CSAKGRKRLFF. The CDR3 DNA follows: TGCAGTGCTAAAGGCCGAAAACGACTGTTTTTT.

This clonotype was recorded a few times. This rearrangement joins TRBV24-1 to TRBJ1-4; the match to TRBD1 covers 8 bases. Trimming cost V 0 bases and J 4 bases; bases outside gene matches: 6. The CDR3 runs to 17 residues. The germline V gene encodes CDR1 KGHDR and CDR2 SFDVKD. CDR3 residues: CATSDLPSTGDNEKLFF. In DNA form, the CDR3 reads TGTGCCACCAGTGATTTGCCCTCGACAGGGGATAATGAAAAACTGTTTTTT.

The chain couples TRBV4-2 to TRBJ2-3; 10 positions agree with TRBD1. The CDR3 loop spans 18 amino acids. The trim removed 1 base at V and 2 bases at J, leaving 9 bases unmatched. The V gene's germline CDR1 is LGHNA and CDR2 YNFKEQ. The CDR3 is CASSQVVTGTGATDTQYF. CDR3 in DNA: TGTGCCAGCAGCCAAGTGGTCACCGGGACAGGGGCCACAGATACGCAGTATTTT.

The chain is built from TRBV6-5 and TRBJ1-1; the match to TRBD1 covers 7 bases. This CDR3 has 15 residues. V gave up 4 bases and J gave up 3 bases; unmatched junction bases: 8. The V gene's germline CDR1 is MNHEY and CDR2 SVGAGI. The CDR3 bases are TGTGCCAGCAGTTCCCTCCGACAGGGATACACTGAAGCTTTCTTT. Translation gives CASSSLRQGYTEAFF.

This clonotype showed up just a few times. The genes are TRBV20-1 and TRBJ2-1; 8 nucleotides align to TRBD1. Germline-derived CDR1 and CDR2 are DFQATT and SNEGSKA (reference sequence). The CDR3 has 15 amino acids. V trimming: 6 bases; J trimming: 8 bases; junction bases outside the gene matches: 15. The CDR3 DNA sequence: TGCAGTGCCCTAATCGCCGGGACAGGTTGTGATGAGCAGTTCTTC. It encodes CSALIAGTGCDEQFF.

The chain is built from TRBV21-1 and TRBJ2-1; TRBD2 is the table's D call and was not checked against the DNA. TRBV21-1 is annotated as a pseudogene. CDR3 length equals 15 residues. As DNA, the CDR3 is TGTGCCAGCAGGCAGGAGCCTTCTCCCTCCTACGAGCAGTTCTTC. As protein: CASRQEPSPSYEQFF.